One and the same sample provided the 10 T cell receptor beta chains below, sequenced in a study of OX40 agonist ivuxolimab in advanced cancers. The data were produced by immunoSEQ multiplex PCR, yet TCRdb's version contains in-frame clones alone and is incomplete. Here the sample spans fewer than 60,000 clones, approximately 90% being singletons. The material was CD4+ or CD8+ T cells sorted from blood, obtained in a trial of the OX40 agonist ivuxolimab. These receptors originate from an adult with an advanced solid tumor such as melanoma, head and neck, liver or kidney cancer.

This chain connects TRBV27 to TRBJ2-1; D may be TRBD2 (5 bases). Trimming took off 3 bases at V and 3 bases at J, with 15 bases between the two ends. Per germline, CDR1 MNHEY and CDR2 SMNVEV (reference sequence). The CDR3 runs 16 residues. The CDR3, as DNA: TGTGCCAGCAGTTTGGGGAGTCAAAGAATCTACAATGAGCAGTTCTTC. Amino acid sequence: CASSLGSQRIYNEQFF.

The chain has TRBV7-6 and TRBJ2-7, with 8 bases fitting TRBD2. The CDR3 length is 15 residues. Losses at the gene ends were 1 base for V and 1 base for J; bases not matched to a gene: 3. In germline, CDR1 is SGHVS, CDR2 FNYEAQ. CDR3: CASSLGSGGSYEQYF. In nucleotides, the CDR3 is TGTGCCAGCAGCTTAGGGAGCGGGGGTTCCTACGAGCAGTACTTC.

This clone has only one observation. V is TRBV7-6 and J is TRBJ2-7; 7 bases are shared with TRBD2. The CDR3 is 13 amino acids. Germline V gives CDR1 SGHVS, CDR2 FNYEAQ. Trimming took 5 bases from V and 11 from J; bases not matched to a gene: 12. CDR3 protein: CASSPAGISWEYF. In DNA, the CDR3 is TGTGCCAGCAGCCCAGCGGGGATCTCCTGGGAGTACTTC.

This chain links TRBV18 with TRBJ1-2; D remains ambiguous. CDR1 and CDR2 (germline): KGHSH, LQKENI. V was trimmed by 3 bases and J by 9 bases, leaving 11 bases between them. This CDR3 contains 12 residues. CDR3 in DNA: TGTGCCAGCTCACCGTCGGTAGCGAGCTACACCTTC. Translation gives CASSPSVASYTF.

This sequence joins TRBV7-2 and TRBJ2-1, with 12 bases matching TRBD2. The CDR3 is 16 amino acids. Germline values: CDR1 SGHTA, CDR2 FQGNSA. V shed 3 bases, J shed 4 bases, and the junction held 4 bases outside the gene matches. The CDR3 loop reads CASSFLLAGGYNEQFF. The CDR3 nucleotides are TGTGCCAGCAGCTTTCTACTAGCGGGAGGTTACAATGAGCAGTTCTTC. Variable domain in full (rest from reference TRBV7-2 and TRBJ2-1): GAGVSQSPSNKVTEKGKDVELRCDPISGHTALYWYRQSLGQGLEFLIYFQGNSAPDKSGLPSDRFSAERTGGSVSTLTIQRTQQEDSAVYLCASSFLLAGGYNEQFFGPGTRLTVL.

This chain connects TRBV7-9 to TRBJ2-5; D remains ambiguous. With 1 base removed from V and 3 bases from J, the gap between germline ends came to 9 bases. CDR3 length: 14 amino acids. Germline values: CDR1 SEHNR, CDR2 FQNEAQ (reference sequence). DNA of the CDR3: TGTGCCAGCAGCTTAGAGGCCAGTGAAGAGACCCAGTACTTC. Encoded protein: CASSLEASEETQYF.

This chain joins TRBV5-6 and TRBJ1-6, with no clear D. CDR1 and CDR2 (germline): SGHDT, YYEEEE. The CDR3 runs to 16 residues. Between the trimmed V and J ends, which lost 0 bases and 9 bases, there was a span of 16 bases. This CDR3 is CASSLAISLDSSPLHF. In DNA, the CDR3 is TGTGCCAGCAGCTTGGCCATATCCTTGGATAGTTCACCCCTCCACTTT.

The CDR3 region is CASRGDSPFYEQYF. The CDR3 DNA sequence: TGTGCCAGCAGGGGGGACAGCCCTTTCTACGAGCAGTACTTC. The J gene is TRBJ2-7, the V gene TRBV2, with 7 bases that match TRBD1. V was clipped by 6 bases and J by 3 bases; unmatched bases: 8. This CDR3 has 14 residues. Germline loops: CDR1 SNHLY, CDR2 FYNNEI.

The rearrangement links TRBV28 to TRBJ1-5, with TRBD1 matching 7 bases. The ends lost 4 bases at V and 6 bases at J; junction bases unmatched: 6. CDR3 length: 14 residues. The V gene's germline CDR1 is MDHEN and CDR2 SYDVKM. CDR3 sequence: CASSSPGQRQPQHF. The CDR3, as DNA: TGTGCCAGCAGTTCCCCGGGACAGCGTCAGCCCCAGCATTTT.

The rearrangement links TRBV19 to TRBJ1-4; possibly TRBD1 for D (5 bases). Trimming removed 3 bases from V and 5 bases from J, with 10 bases in between. The CDR3 runs to 14 residues. Germline V gene lookup returns CDR1 LNHDA and CDR2 SQIVND (reference sequence). CDR3 sequence reads: CASSMAGLNEKLFF. CDR3 sequence (DNA): TGTGCCAGTAGTATGGCAGGGTTAAATGAAAAACTGTTTTTT.